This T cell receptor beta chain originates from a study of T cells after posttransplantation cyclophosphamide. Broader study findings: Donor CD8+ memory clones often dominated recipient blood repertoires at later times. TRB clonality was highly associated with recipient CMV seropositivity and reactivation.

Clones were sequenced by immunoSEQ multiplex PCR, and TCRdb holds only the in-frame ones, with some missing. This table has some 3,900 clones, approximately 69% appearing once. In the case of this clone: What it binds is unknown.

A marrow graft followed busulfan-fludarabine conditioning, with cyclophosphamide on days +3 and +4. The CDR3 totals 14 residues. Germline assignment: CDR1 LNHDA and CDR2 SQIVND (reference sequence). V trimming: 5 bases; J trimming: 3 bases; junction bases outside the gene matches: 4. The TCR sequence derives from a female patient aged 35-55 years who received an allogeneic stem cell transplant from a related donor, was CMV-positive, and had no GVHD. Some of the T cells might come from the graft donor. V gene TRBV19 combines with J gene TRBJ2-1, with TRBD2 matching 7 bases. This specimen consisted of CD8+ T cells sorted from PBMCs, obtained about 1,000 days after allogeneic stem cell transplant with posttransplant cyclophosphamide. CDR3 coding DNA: TGTGCCAGTAGTTTGGGGGGGGACTACAATGAGCAGTTCTTC. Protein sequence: CASSLGGDYNEQFF.